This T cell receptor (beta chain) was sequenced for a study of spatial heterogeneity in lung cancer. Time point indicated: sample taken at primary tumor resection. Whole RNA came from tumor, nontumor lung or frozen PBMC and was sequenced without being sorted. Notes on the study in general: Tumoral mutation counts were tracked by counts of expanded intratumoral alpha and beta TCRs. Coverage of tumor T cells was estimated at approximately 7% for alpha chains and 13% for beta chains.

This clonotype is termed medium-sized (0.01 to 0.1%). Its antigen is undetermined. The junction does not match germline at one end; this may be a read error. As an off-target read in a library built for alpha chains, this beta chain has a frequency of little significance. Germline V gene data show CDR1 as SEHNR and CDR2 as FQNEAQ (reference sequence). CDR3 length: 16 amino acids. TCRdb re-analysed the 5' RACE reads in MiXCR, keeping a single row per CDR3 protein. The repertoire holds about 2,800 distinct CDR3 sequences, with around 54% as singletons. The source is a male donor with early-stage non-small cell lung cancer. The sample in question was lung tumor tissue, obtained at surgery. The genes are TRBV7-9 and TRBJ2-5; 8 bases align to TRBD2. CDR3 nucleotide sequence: TGTGCCAGCAGCTTACCCCGGGGGGGGGACCAGGAGACCCAGTACTTC. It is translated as CASSLPRGGDQETQYF.